The 26 T cell receptor beta chains listed next were all sequenced from one sample in a study of blood T cell repertoires in COVID-19. Sequenced by immunoSEQ multiplex PCR; TCRdb stores in-frame clones only, minus some. The sample includes about 210,000 clones, 84% seen only once; the top ten take approximately 8.1%. Input material: peripheral blood. The receptor source for this set is a woman aged 45-59 years with active or convalescent COVID-19.

This chain joins TRBV7-9 and TRBJ2-1, with 14 bases lining up with TRBD2. The CDR3 sequence is 17 residues long. Germline lookup yields CDR1 SEHNR and CDR2 FQNEAQ (reference sequence). The V segment lost 5 bases and the J segment 7 bases; nucleotides outside the gene matches: 10. The CDR3 sequence is CASSTRLAGGPRNEQFF. The DNA of the CDR3 is TGTGCCAGCAGCACCAGACTAGCGGGAGGGCCTCGGAATGAGCAGTTCTTC.

The chain combines TRBV29-1 with TRBJ2-7, with 10 bases aligning to TRBD2. Germline lookup yields CDR1 SQVTM and CDR2 ANQGSEA. With 4 bases clipped from V and 6 bases from J, the junction kept 6 bases outside the gene matches. The CDR3 runs to 13 residues. DNA for the CDR3: TGCAGCGTTGTGGGCCTAGCGGGAGTCGAGCAGTACTTC. This sequence encodes CSVVGLAGVEQYF.

The J gene is TRBJ1-1, the V gene TRBV5-1; D unresolved. CDR1 and CDR2 from the germline V gene are SGHRS and YFSETQ. V was cut by 4 bases and J by 0 bases, with 13 bases left in between. This CDR3 spans 15 amino acids. CDR3 coding DNA: TGCGCCAGCAGCAACATTGCGGGGTTGAACACTGAAGCTTTCTTT. Its protein product is CASSNIAGLNTEAFF.

A few counts support this clone. This rearrangement joins TRBV6-8 to TRBJ2-6; unclear D gene. V was cut by 7 bases and J by 2 bases, with 6 bases left in between. This CDR3 spans 13 amino acids. CDR1 and CDR2 (germline): MNHGY, SAAAGT. This CDR3 reads CASTVAGANVLTF. The CDR3 DNA reads TGTGCCAGCACGGTGGCTGGGGCCAACGTCCTGACTTTC.

The rearrangement uses TRBV27 and TRBJ2-6; D is uncertain. Trimming took 5 bases from V and 0 from J, leaving 8 bases between them. Germline-derived CDR1 and CDR2 are MNHEY and SMNVEV (reference sequence). The CDR3 totals 15 residues. CDR3 protein: CASSDWSSGANVLTF. CDR3 sequence (DNA): TGTGCCAGCAGTGACTGGAGCTCTGGGGCCAACGTCCTGACTTTC.

The rearrangement links TRBV6-6 to TRBJ1-5, with TRBD1 identical over 9 bases. There are 14 residues in the CDR3. Germline V gene data show CDR1 as MNHNY and CDR2 as SVGAGI (reference sequence). The ends lost 10 bases at V and 6 bases at J; junction bases unmatched: 10. DNA for the CDR3: TGTGCCACCGGGCGGGACAGGGAGGTTCAGCCCCAGCATTTT. Protein product: CATGRDREVQPQHF.

This clone was seen a few times. This chain connects TRBV28 to TRBJ1-1, with TRBD1 identical over 7 bases. Losses at the gene ends were 5 bases for V and 6 bases for J; bases not matched to a gene: 15. The CDR3 has 16 amino acids. Germline V gene data show CDR1 as MDHEN and CDR2 as SYDVKM. CDR3 in amino acids: CASSPPGQMVNAEAFF. The CDR3, as DNA: TGTGCCAGCAGTCCCCCGGGACAGATGGTCAACGCTGAAGCTTTCTTT.

This chain links TRBV28 with TRBJ2-7; D may be TRBD1 (5 bases). This CDR3 is 12 amino acids long. Trimming removed 8 bases from V and 2 bases from J, with 10 bases in between. The germline V gene has CDR1 MDHEN and CDR2 SYDVKM. CDR3 in amino acids: CASPPGTYEQYF. The CDR3 bases are TGTGCCAGCCCCCCAGGGACCTACGAGCAGTACTTC.

J is TRBJ1-2 and V is TRBV6-5; TRBD1 aligns across 8 bases. From germline, CDR1 is MNHEY and CDR2 SVGAGI. With V trimmed by 6 bases and J by 1 base, 7 bases remained unmatched. The CDR3 sequence is 15 residues long. The CDR3 DNA sequence: TGTGCCAGCAGCGACAGGACAGGGTATAACTATGGCTACACCTTC. Protein: CASSDRTGYNYGYTF.

The chain combines TRBV7-9 with TRBJ1-2; D gene uncertain. This CDR3 contains 13 residues. Germline V gene lookup returns CDR1 SEHNR and CDR2 FQNEAQ (reference sequence). Trimming took off 4 bases at V and 8 bases at J, with 14 bases between the two ends. The CDR3 DNA reads as TGTGCCAGCAGCTCTACTGGGCCCCGGGGCTACACCTTC. Its translation: CASSSTGPRGYTF.

The rearrangement joins TRBV10-2 to TRBJ2-7, with D tentatively TRBD2 (5 bases). Trimming took 8 bases from V and 3 from J, leaving 20 bases between them. CDR1 WSHSY and CDR2 SAAADI come from the germline V gene. The CDR3 runs to 15 residues. CDR3 DNA: TGCGCCAGCTCCCCCTCGAGAAAAGGGAGCTACGAGCAGTACTTC. Translation gives CASSPSRKGSYEQYF.

The table lists this clone with a few counts. The chain couples TRBV2 to TRBJ2-3, with 8 bases identical to TRBD1. The V segment lost 4 bases and the J segment 3 bases; nucleotides outside the gene matches: 6. CDR1 and CDR2 from the germline V gene are SNHLY and FYNNEI. This CDR3 is 15 amino acids long. CDR3 in DNA: TGTGCCAGCAGTGCTGACAGGGGTTGGACAGATACGCAGTATTTT. This encodes CASSADRGWTDTQYF.

The V call is TRBV11-2, the J call TRBJ1-1; D may be TRBD1 (5 bases). CDR1 and CDR2 (germline): SGHAT, FQNNGV. The V and J ends lost 1 base and 4 bases respectively, with 13 bases between them. This CDR3 is built from 15 residues. DNA of the CDR3: TGTGCCAGCAGCTTAGGGGCAGGGAGGAGCACTGAAGCTTTCTTT. It specifies CASSLGAGRSTEAFF.

The chain recombines TRBV30 with TRBJ2-7, with D tentatively TRBD2 (6 bases). The V end was cut by 4 bases, the J end by 0 bases, with 13 bases between. This CDR3 has 14 residues. CDR1 GTSNPN and CDR2 SVGIG come from the germline V gene (reference sequence). The CDR3 here is CAWNPRDFSYEQYF. The DNA for the CDR3 is TGTGCCTGGAATCCCCGGGACTTCTCCTACGAGCAGTACTTC.

The V gene is TRBV6-2 or TRBV6-3, the J gene TRBJ2-2; 7 bases line up with TRBD2. J gave up 3 bases and V 2 bases, and 9 bases lay outside the gene matches. The CDR3 extends over 17 amino acids. Per the germline V gene, CDR1 is MNHEY and CDR2 is SVGEGT. CDR3 region: CASSYPRTRRDTGELFF. In DNA form, the CDR3 reads TGTGCCAGCAGTTACCCTCGGACTAGAAGGGACACCGGGGAGCTGTTTTTT.

The CDR3 nucleotides are TGTGCCAGCAGCGCACGGAGTTATAGCACAGATACGCAGTATTTT. It yields the protein CASSARSYSTDTQYF. The chain joins TRBV9 to TRBJ2-3; D call uncertain. The CDR3 has 15 residues. Trimming removed 3 bases at V and 0 bases at J, with 11 bases between. Germline CDR1 and CDR2: SGDLS and YYNGEE.

This chain joins TRBV5-1 and TRBJ2-4; 7 nucleotides agree with TRBD2. V trimming: 4 bases; J trimming: 0 bases; junction bases outside the gene matches: 10. This CDR3 has 17 residues. Germline assignment: CDR1 SGHRS and CDR2 YFSETQ. The CDR3 is CASSPWGGSLAKNIQYF. The DNA for the CDR3 is TGCGCCAGCAGCCCCTGGGGGGGGAGTCTAGCCAAAAACATTCAGTACTTC.

The rearrangement joins TRBV29-1 to TRBJ2-1; 7 positions match TRBD2. The germline gives CDR1 SQVTM, CDR2 ANQGSEA. V lost 0 bases, J lost 10 bases, and 9 bases stayed unmatched. The CDR3 totals 14 residues. The CDR3 sequence: CSVEDLGLKAEQFF. The CDR3 DNA is TGCAGCGTTGAAGATCTGGGACTAAAGGCAGAGCAGTTCTTC.

The genes are TRBV2 and TRBJ2-7, with D possibly TRBD1 on 6 matching bases. Deletions cut 4 bases from V and 5 bases from J, with 9 bases between. The CDR3 sequence is 12 residues long. CDR1 and CDR2 from the germline V gene are SNHLY and FYNNEI. CDR3 sequence (DNA): TGTGCCAGCAGTGCCACAGGGAACGAGCAGTACGTC. Amino acids: CASSATGNEQYV.

V gene TRBV11-2 combines with J gene TRBJ2-5; 11 bases are a match to TRBD2. The trim removed 5 bases at V and 1 base at J, leaving 6 bases unmatched. The germline V gene encodes CDR1 SGHAT and CDR2 FQNNGV. The CDR3 extends over 16 amino acids. CDR3 in amino acids: CASSLDSGGGQETQYF. The CDR3 nucleotides read TGTGCCAGCAGCCTCGATAGCGGGGGGGGCCAAGAGACCCAGTACTTC.

This rearrangement joins TRBV15 to TRBJ1-3; possible D gene TRBD1, 6 bases. Between the trimmed V and J ends, which lost 0 bases and 0 bases, there was a span of 15 bases. CDR3 length: 18 amino acids. The germline V gene encodes CDR1 LNHNV and CDR2 YYDKDF (reference sequence). CDR3 in amino acids: CATSRDLWGRPSGNTIYF. In DNA form, the CDR3 reads TGTGCCACCAGCAGAGATCTGTGGGGGCGGCCCTCTGGAAACACCATATATTTT.

This rearrangement joins TRBV28 to TRBJ1-2, with D maybe TRBD1 (6 bases). The CDR3 runs 12 residues. Germline CDR1 MDHEN, CDR2 SYDVKM. The ends were cut back, 4 bases at V and 8 bases at J, with 11 bases in the middle. CDR3 residues: CASSSAGVGYTF. CDR3 nucleotides: TGTGCCAGCAGTTCCGCAGGGGTCGGCTACACCTTC.

V and J are TRBV29-1 and TRBJ2-1, with D possibly being TRBD2 (6 bases). There are 13 residues in the CDR3. Germline V gene sequence: CDR1 SQVTM, CDR2 ANQGSEA. Deletions cut 7 bases from V and 9 bases from J, with 19 bases between. The CDR3 here is CSARLEVRVEQFF. The CDR3 DNA reads TGCAGCGCGAGACTAGAGGTACGGGTTGAGCAGTTCTTC.

This chain connects TRBV19 to TRBJ2-3, with 9 nucleotides matching TRBD2. The CDR3 loop spans 16 amino acids. V trimming: 3 bases; J trimming: 5 bases; junction bases outside the gene matches: 9. CDR1 LNHDA and CDR2 SQIVND come from the germline V gene (reference sequence). The chain's CDR3 is CASSIRRGGTQDTQYF. Written as DNA, the CDR3 is TGTGCCAGTAGTATCAGGCGGGGGGGGACTCAAGATACGCAGTATTTT. The full variable domain, rest sourced from reference TRBV19 and TRBJ2-3, is DGGITQSPKYLFRKEGQNVTLSCEQNLNHDAMYWYRQDPGQGLRLIYYSQIVNDFQKGDIAEGYSVSREKKESFPLTVTSAQKNPTAFYLCASSIRRGGTQDTQYFGPGTRLTVL.

V gene TRBV19 combines with J gene TRBJ2-3; 9 bases fit TRBD1. Germline V gene data show CDR1 as LNHDA and CDR2 as SQIVND (reference sequence). J gave up 4 bases and V 7 bases, and 9 bases lay outside the gene matches. The CDR3 is made up of 15 amino acids. The CDR3, as DNA: TGTGCCAGTACCCGAGGGACAGGGAACGCAGATACGCAGTATTTT. Translation gives CASTRGTGNADTQYF.

This clone was seen a handful of times. This chain connects TRBV9 to TRBJ1-5, with TRBD1 as a possible D gene (6 bases). CDR1 SGDLS and CDR2 YYNGEE come from the germline V gene. The CDR3 length is 13 residues. Trimming removed 3 bases at V and 5 bases at J, with 9 bases between. The CDR3 protein is CASSATGYQPQHF. The CDR3, as DNA: TGTGCCAGCAGCGCCACAGGGTATCAGCCCCAGCATTTT.